The following is a T cell receptor beta chain sequence with its context. Its specificity is not known. CDR1 MDHEN and CDR2 SYDVKM come from the germline V gene. The CDR3 spans 12 residues. V was trimmed by 5 bases and J by 7 bases, leaving 11 bases between them. The sample is drawn from a study of cytomegalovirus exposure and HLA in healthy donors. General study findings and limits: Listed as cytomegalovirus-associated were 150 to 200 TCR beta chains.

Sequenced by immunoSEQ multiplex PCR; TCRdb stores in-frame clones only, minus some. Among around 70,000 clones listed, 94% were seen once. The donors belonged to the roughly 110-subject validation cohort, separate from the roughly 670-subject first cohort. The chain has TRBV28 and TRBJ2-5, with D perhaps TRBD2 (5 bases). Sequences were obtained from PBMCs. The sequence came from a man aged 18 to 29 in good health and CMV-seropositive. CDR3: CASSPGSVTQYF. The CDR3 nucleotides read TGTGCCAGCAGTCCTGGGAGTGTGACCCAGTACTTC.